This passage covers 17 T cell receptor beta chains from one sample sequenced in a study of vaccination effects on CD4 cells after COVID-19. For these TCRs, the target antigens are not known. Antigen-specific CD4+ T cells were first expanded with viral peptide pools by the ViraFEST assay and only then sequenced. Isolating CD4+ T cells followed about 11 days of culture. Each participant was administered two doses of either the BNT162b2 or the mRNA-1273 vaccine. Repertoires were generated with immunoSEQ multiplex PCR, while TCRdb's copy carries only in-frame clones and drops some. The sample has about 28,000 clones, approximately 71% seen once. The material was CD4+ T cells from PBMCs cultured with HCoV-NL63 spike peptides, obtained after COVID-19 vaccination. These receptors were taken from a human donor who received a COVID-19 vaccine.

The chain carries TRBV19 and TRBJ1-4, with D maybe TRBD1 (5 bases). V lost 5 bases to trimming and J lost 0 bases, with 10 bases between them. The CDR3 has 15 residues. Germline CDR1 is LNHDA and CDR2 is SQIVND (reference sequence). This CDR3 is CASSVRGATNEKLFF. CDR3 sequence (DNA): TGTGCCAGTAGTGTGAGGGGTGCAACTAATGAAAAACTGTTTTTT. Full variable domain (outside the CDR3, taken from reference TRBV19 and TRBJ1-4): DGGITQSPKYLFRKEGQNVTLSCEQNLNHDAMYWYRQDPGQGLRLIYYSQIVNDFQKGDIAEGYSVSREKKESFPLTVTSAQKNPTAFYLCASSVRGATNEKLFFGSGTQLSVL.

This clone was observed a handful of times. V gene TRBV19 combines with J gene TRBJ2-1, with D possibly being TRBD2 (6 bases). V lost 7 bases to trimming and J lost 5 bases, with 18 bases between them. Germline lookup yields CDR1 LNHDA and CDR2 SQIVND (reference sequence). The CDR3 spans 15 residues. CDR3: CASTGAGGVHNEQFF. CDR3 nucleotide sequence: TGTGCCAGTACGGGAGCGGGCGGGGTCCACAATGAGCAGTTCTTC.

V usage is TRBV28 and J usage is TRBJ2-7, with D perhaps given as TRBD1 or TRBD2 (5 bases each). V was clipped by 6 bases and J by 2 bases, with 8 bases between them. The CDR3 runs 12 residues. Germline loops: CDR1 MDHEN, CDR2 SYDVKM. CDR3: CASRGDPYEQYF. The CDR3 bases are TGTGCCAGCAGGGGGGACCCCTACGAGCAGTACTTC.

This CDR3 is CASSPVRGYGYTF. The CDR3 nucleotides are TGTGCCAGCAGCCCGGTTAGGGGCTATGGCTACACCTTC. This chain connects TRBV3-1 (or the pseudogene TRBV3-2) to TRBJ1-2, with D perhaps matching TRBD1 (5 bases). This CDR3 is 13 amino acids long. V was cut by 4 bases and J by 4 bases, with 10 bases left in between. Germline V lookup: CDR1 LGHDT, CDR2 YNNKEL (reference sequence).

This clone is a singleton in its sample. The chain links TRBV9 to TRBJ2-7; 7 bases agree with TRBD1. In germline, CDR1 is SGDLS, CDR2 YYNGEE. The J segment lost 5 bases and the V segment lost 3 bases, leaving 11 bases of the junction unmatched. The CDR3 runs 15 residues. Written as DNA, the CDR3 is TGTGCCAGCAGCGGAGGGGACAGCCGAAGCGACGAGCAGTACTTC. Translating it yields CASSGGDSRSDEQYF.

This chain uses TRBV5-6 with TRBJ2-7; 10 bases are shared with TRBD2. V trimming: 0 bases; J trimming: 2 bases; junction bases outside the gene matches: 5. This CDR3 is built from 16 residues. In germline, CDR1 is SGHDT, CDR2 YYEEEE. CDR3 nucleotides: TGTGCCAGCAGCTTGGTTGGCAGCGGGGGGGCCTACGAGCAGTACTTC. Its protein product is CASSLVGSGGAYEQYF. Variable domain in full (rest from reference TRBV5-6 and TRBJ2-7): DAGVTQSPTHLIKTRGQQVTLRCSPKSGHDTVSWYQQALGQGPQFIFQYYEEEERQRGNFPDRFSGHQFPNYSSELNVNALLLGDSALYLCASSLVGSGGAYEQYFGPGTRLTVT.

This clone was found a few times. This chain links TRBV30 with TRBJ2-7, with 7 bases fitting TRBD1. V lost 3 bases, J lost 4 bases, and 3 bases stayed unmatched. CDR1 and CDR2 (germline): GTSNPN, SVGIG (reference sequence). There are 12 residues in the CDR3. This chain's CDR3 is CAWSPTGYEQYF. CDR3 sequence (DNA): TGTGCCTGGAGCCCGACAGGGTACGAGCAGTACTTC.

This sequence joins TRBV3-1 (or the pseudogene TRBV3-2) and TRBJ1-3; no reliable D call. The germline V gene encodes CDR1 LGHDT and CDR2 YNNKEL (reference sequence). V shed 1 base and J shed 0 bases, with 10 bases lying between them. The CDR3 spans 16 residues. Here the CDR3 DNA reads TGTGCCAGCAGCCAAGTAGGCTGGAGCTCTGGAAACACCATATATTTT. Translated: CASSQVGWSSGNTIYF.

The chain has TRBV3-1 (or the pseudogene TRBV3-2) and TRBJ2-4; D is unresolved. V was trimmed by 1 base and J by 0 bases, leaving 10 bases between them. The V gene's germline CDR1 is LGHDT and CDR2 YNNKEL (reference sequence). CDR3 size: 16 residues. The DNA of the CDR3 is TGTGCCAGCAGCCAAGGGATCTCCGGAGCCAAAAACATTCAGTACTTC. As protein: CASSQGISGAKNIQYF.

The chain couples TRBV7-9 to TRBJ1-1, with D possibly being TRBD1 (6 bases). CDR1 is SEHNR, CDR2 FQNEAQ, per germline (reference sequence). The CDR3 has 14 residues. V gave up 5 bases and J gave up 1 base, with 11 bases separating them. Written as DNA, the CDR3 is TGTGCCAGCAGCCGACAGGCTTCGAACACTGAAGCTTTCTTT. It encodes CASSRQASNTEAFF.

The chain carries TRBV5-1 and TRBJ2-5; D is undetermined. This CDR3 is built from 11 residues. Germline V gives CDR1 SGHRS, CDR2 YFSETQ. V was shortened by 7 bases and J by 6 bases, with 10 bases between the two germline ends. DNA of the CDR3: TGCGCCAGCGCCCTTGGGCAGACCCAGTACTTC. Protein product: CASALGQTQYF.

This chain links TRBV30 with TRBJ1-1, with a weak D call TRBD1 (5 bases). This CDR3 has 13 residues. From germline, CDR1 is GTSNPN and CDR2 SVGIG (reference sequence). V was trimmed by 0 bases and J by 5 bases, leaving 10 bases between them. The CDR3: CAWSVQAGTEAFF. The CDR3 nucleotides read TGTGCCTGGAGTGTACAGGCGGGAACTGAAGCTTTCTTT.

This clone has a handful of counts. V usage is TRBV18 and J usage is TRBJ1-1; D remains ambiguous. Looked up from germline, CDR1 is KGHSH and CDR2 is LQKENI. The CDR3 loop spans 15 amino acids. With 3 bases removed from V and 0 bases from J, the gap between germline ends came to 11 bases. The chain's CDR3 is CASSPLNKMNTEAFF. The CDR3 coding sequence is TGTGCCAGCTCACCTCTAAACAAAATGAACACTGAAGCTTTCTTT.

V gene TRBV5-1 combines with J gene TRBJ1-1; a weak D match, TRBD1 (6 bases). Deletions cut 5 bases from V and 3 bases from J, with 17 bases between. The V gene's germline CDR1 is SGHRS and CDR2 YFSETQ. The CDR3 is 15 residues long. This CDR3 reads CASSISGAGDTEAFF. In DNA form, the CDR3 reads TGCGCCAGCAGTATATCAGGGGCGGGTGACACTGAAGCTTTCTTT.

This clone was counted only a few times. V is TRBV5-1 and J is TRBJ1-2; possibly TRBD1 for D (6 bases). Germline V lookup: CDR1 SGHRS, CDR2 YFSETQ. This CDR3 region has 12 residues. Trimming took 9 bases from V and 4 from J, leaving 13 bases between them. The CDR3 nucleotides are TGCGCCACCAACAGGGAGTCCTATGGCTACACCTTC. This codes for CATNRESYGYTF.

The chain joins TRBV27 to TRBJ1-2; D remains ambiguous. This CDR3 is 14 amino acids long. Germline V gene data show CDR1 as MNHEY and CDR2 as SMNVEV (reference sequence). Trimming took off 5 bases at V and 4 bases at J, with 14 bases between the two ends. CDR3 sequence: CASSPPRSIYGYTF. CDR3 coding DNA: TGTGCCAGCAGTCCCCCGCGGAGTATCTATGGCTACACCTTC.

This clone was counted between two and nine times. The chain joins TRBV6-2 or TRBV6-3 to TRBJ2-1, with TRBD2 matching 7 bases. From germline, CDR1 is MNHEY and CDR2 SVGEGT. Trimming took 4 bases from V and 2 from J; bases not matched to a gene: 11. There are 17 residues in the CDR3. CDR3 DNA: TGTGCCAGCAGTTCTCTACTGGCGGGAGAACCCTACAATGAGCAGTTCTTC. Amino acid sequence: CASSSLLAGEPYNEQFF.